These 21 T cell receptor beta chains were all obtained from the same sample, sequenced in a study of CD8 T cells in Susac syndrome. Reverse transcription used about 0.5 to 1 ug RNA and random hexamers. TCRdb redid the calling of the immunoSEQ multiplex PCR reads with MiXCR, one entry per CDR3 protein. The sample holds approximately 57,000 distinct CDR3 sequences, roughly 94% seen once. Material for sequencing was CD8+ T cells from PBMCs. All receptors come from a human donor with Susac syndrome.

The gene calls are TRBV29-1 and TRBJ2-3, with no clear D. CDR3 length: 15 residues. V was trimmed by 2 bases and J by 2 bases, leaving 14 bases between them. Germline CDR1 SQVTM, CDR2 ANQGSEA. CDR3 nucleotide sequence: TGCAGCGTTGAATTCCAGCCATGGGACACAGATACGCAGTATTTT. This gives the protein CSVEFQPWDTDTQYF.

This clonotype has only a few counts. The genes are TRBV4-1 and TRBJ2-5; the D gene is possibly TRBD1 (6 bases). CDR1 MGHRA and CDR2 YSYEKL come from the germline V gene. V shed 3 bases and J shed 1 base, with 15 bases lying between them. The CDR3 loop spans 16 amino acids. CDR3 bases: TGCGCCAGCAGCCAGACCCACGGGACACCCCAAGAGACCCAGTACTTC. Its protein is CASSQTHGTPQETQYF.

The chain recombines TRBV20-1 with TRBJ2-5, with D maybe TRBD1 (6 bases). CDR3 length equals 19 residues. Germline V gives CDR1 DFQATT, CDR2 SNEGSKA (reference sequence). Trimming pared 1 base from V and 1 base from J, leaving 25 bases between. CDR3 nucleotide sequence: TGCAGTGCTAGAGGAGAGTCCGCCATTCTAGGACAGCCCCAAGAGACCCAGTACTTC. Translation gives CSARGESAILGQPQETQYF.

V is TRBV20-1 and J is TRBJ2-7; D gene uncertain. This CDR3 is built from 12 residues. CDR1 DFQATT and CDR2 SNEGSKA come from the germline V gene (reference sequence). DNA for the CDR3: TGCAGAAGCAGGCGTAGGGCCTACGAGCAGTACTTC. It translates to CRSRRRAYEQYF.

The chain has TRBV12-3 or TRBV12-4 and TRBJ2-7, with TRBD1 identical over 7 bases. CDR3 length equals 16 residues. V lost 4 bases to trimming and J lost 2 bases; unmatched junction nucleotides: 11. For the CDR3, the DNA is TGTGCCAGCAGTTCCTACTCCGGGACAGAGCCCTACGAGCAGTACTTC. This encodes CASSSYSGTEPYEQYF.

The rearrangement uses TRBV28 and TRBJ2-7; D unresolved. Trimming cost V 6 bases and J 5 bases, with 17 bases left between them. Germline V CDR1 and CDR2: MDHEN, SYDVKM. This CDR3 spans 14 amino acids. Here the CDR3 reads CASSRWSSVDEQYF. CDR3 coding DNA: TGTGCCAGCAGCAGGTGGAGTTCGGTCGACGAGCAGTACTTC.

The V gene is TRBV6-5, the J gene TRBJ1-2; D is possibly TRBD1 (5 bases). The CDR3 spans 14 residues. With 0 bases removed from V and 2 bases from J, the gap between germline ends came to 7 bases. CDR1 and CDR2 from the germline V gene are MNHEY and SVGAGI. The CDR3 loop reads CASSYSRGNYGYTF. The DNA for the CDR3 is TGTGCCAGCAGTTACTCTCGGGGGAACTATGGCTACACCTTC.

This chain uses TRBV4-3 with TRBJ2-7, with D possibly matching TRBD2 (6 bases). Per the germline V gene, CDR1 is LGHNA and CDR2 is YSLEER. The V and J ends lost 3 bases and 6 bases respectively, with 18 bases between them. The CDR3 sequence is 15 residues long. CDR3 sequence: CASSQQWDGDSEQYF. CDR3 bases: TGCGCCAGCAGCCAGCAATGGGACGGGGACTCCGAGCAGTACTTC.

The V call is TRBV9, the J call TRBJ2-1; D remains unclear. The CDR3 totals 16 residues. Germline V gives CDR1 SGDLS, CDR2 YYNGEE. V was pared by 1 base and J by 6 bases, with 17 bases between. As DNA, the CDR3 is TGTGCCAGCAGCGTATTCAGCGTAGAATCAGGCAATGAGCAGTTCTTC. Encoded protein: CASSVFSVESGNEQFF.

V usage is TRBV9 and J usage is TRBJ2-1; TRBD1 aligns across 9 bases. V was pared by 0 bases and J by 8 bases, with 6 bases of the junction left unmatched. Germline CDR1 reads SGDLS; CDR2 reads YYNGEE. The CDR3 sequence is 15 residues long. The CDR3 here is CASSVEGQGSDEQFF. CDR3 coding DNA: TGTGCCAGCAGCGTAGAGGGACAGGGATCAGATGAGCAGTTCTTC. Filled out from reference TRBV9 and TRBJ2-1, the complete variable domain reads DSGVTQTPKHLITATGQRVTLRCSPRSGDLSVYWYQQSLDQGLQFLIQYYNGEERAKGNILERFSAQQFPDLHSELNLSSLELGDSALYFCASSVEGQGSDEQFFGPGTRLTVL.

J is TRBJ1-1 and V is TRBV3-1; 7 bases align to TRBD1. Per germline, CDR1 LGHDT and CDR2 YNNKEL (reference sequence). This CDR3 contains 13 residues. Trimming removed 5 bases from V and 4 bases from J; junction bases left unmatched: 4. CDR3 protein: CASSNRQGTEAFF. The CDR3 DNA sequence: TGTGCCAGCAGCAACAGACAGGGCACTGAAGCTTTCTTT.

This rearrangement joins TRBV20-1 to TRBJ2-7, with 7 bases matching TRBD2. Losses at the gene ends were 0 bases for V and 1 base for J; bases not matched to a gene: 18. Germline V CDR1 and CDR2: DFQATT, SNEGSKA (reference sequence). The CDR3 loop spans 19 amino acids. In DNA, the CDR3 is TGCAGTGCTAGAGATGGCAGCGGGGTGCTCAGGTTCTTTTCCTACGAGCAGTACTTC. Protein: CSARDGSGVLRFFSYEQYF.

V usage is TRBV12-3 or TRBV12-4 and J usage is TRBJ1-2; 8 bases map to TRBD1. V gave up 4 bases and J gave up 8 bases; unmatched junction bases: 6. CDR3 length equals 13 residues. The CDR3 DNA follows: TGTGCCAGCAGTTACCCAGGGGGCTGGGGCTACACCTTC. It specifies CASSYPGGWGYTF.

The rearrangement uses TRBV3-1 and TRBJ2-1; 9 bases map to TRBD2. The CDR3 is 14 residues long. With V trimmed by 4 bases and J by 7 bases, 5 bases remained unmatched. Per the germline V gene, CDR1 is LGHDT and CDR2 is YNNKEL (reference sequence). The DNA for the CDR3 is TGTGCCAGCAGCCGGTGGAGCGGGGGGAATGAGCAGTTCTTC. Amino acids: CASSRWSGGNEQFF.

The CDR3 nucleotides are TGTGCCAGCAGCCAAGTGGGCCTAGCGGTCTACAATGAGCAGTTCTTC. Residues: CASSQVGLAVYNEQFF. The gene calls are TRBV14 and TRBJ2-1; 7 nucleotides match TRBD2. Germline assignment: CDR1 SGHDN and CDR2 FVKESK. V shed 1 base, J shed 3 bases, and the junction held 6 bases outside the gene matches. The CDR3 totals 16 residues.

The chain employs TRBV7-3 and TRBJ2-3, with D perhaps matching TRBD1 (5 bases). Per germline, CDR1 SGHTA and CDR2 FQGTGA. The length of the CDR3 is 13 residues. Trimming left V 5 bases short and J 2 bases short, with 8 bases between. DNA for the CDR3: TGTGCCAGCAGCGCAGGGTTCACAGATACGCAGTATTTT. It specifies CASSAGFTDTQYF.

V usage is TRBV6-2 or TRBV6-3 and J usage is TRBJ2-5; the D gene is possibly TRBD2 (6 bases). CDR1 and CDR2 from the germline V gene are MNHEY and SVGEGT. The CDR3 covers 15 residues. V dropped 4 bases and J dropped 4 bases, with 16 bases sitting between them. CDR3 nucleotides: TGTGCCAGCAGTTCGGACTACCCACCGTTAGAGACCCAGTACTTC. Translation: CASSSDYPPLETQYF.

V and J are TRBV4-3 and TRBJ2-5; 7 bases map to TRBD1. Germline lookup yields CDR1 LGHNA and CDR2 YSLEER. The trim removed 0 bases at V and 5 bases at J, leaving 12 bases unmatched. The CDR3 covers 17 residues. CDR3 coding DNA: TGCGCCAGCAGCCAAGAAGGGGGCTCAAGTTTCGGGGAGACCCAGTACTTC. Protein sequence: CASSQEGGSSFGETQYF.

The J gene is TRBJ1-6, the V gene TRBV25-1; TRBD1 is a possible D gene (5 bases). This CDR3 region has 17 residues. Trimming stripped 2 bases from V and 4 bases from J, with 15 bases between. The germline V gene has CDR1 MGHDK and CDR2 SYGVNS. CDR3 region: CASSEGDAAAYNSPLHF. CDR3 DNA: TGTGCCAGCAGTGAAGGGGACGCGGCAGCATATAATTCACCCCTCCACTTT.

V is TRBV12-5 and J is TRBJ1-4; no clear D gene. This CDR3 region has 12 residues. Trimming shortened V by 4 bases and J by 6 bases, and 6 bases separated the two germline ends. From germline, CDR1 is LGHNT and CDR2 FRNRAP. In nucleotides, the CDR3 is TGTGCTAGTGGTTCGCTCGATGAAAAACTGTTTTTT. It specifies CASGSLDEKLFF.

This chain joins TRBV6-5 and TRBJ2-3, with 8 bases matching TRBD2. CDR3 length: 18 residues. J lost 0 bases, V lost 2 bases, and 10 bases had no gene match. The germline gives CDR1 MNHEY, CDR2 SVGAGI. DNA of the CDR3: TGTGCCAGCAGTTACCGCAGAACTAGCGGCTCTAGCACAGATACGCAGTATTTT. Its protein is CASSYRRTSGSSTDTQYF.